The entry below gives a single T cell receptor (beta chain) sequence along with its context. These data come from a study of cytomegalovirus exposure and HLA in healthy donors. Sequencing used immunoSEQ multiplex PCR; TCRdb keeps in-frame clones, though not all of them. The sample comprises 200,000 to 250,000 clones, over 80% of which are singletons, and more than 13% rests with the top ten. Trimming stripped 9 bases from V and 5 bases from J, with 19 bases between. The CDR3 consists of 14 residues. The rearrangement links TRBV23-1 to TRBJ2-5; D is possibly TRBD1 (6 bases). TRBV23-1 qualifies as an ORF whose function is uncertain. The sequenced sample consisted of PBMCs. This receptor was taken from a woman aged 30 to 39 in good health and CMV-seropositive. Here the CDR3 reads CARVGAGAAETQYF. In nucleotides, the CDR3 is TGCGCCAGGGTAGGGGCAGGGGCGGCGGAGACCCAGTACTTC.